The 13 T cell receptor beta chains below come from one sample, sequenced in a study of PD-L1 blockade in urothelial cancer. The assay was immunoSEQ multiplex PCR, and TCRdb's table has in-frame clones only and misses some. Of 20,000 to 25,000 clones listed, 90% were seen once; the top ten hold around 15%. This specimen was PBMCs, taken around atezolizumab (anti-PD-L1) treatment. These receptors originate from a woman aged 55-75 years with urothelial cancer.

V usage is TRBV6-1 and J usage is TRBJ2-5; no clear D gene. CDR3 length: 13 residues. Germline-derived CDR1 and CDR2 are MNHNS and SASEGT. Trimming cost V 0 bases and J 7 bases, with 9 bases left between them. The CDR3 DNA reads as TGTGCCAGCAGTGAAGCGCCCGGGTCGACCCAGTACTTC. Translation: CASSEAPGSTQYF.

The rearrangement uses TRBV19 and TRBJ1-2, with a possible D match to TRBD1 (6 bases). The CDR3 runs to 14 residues. V dropped 6 bases and J dropped 1 base, with 12 bases sitting between them. In germline, CDR1 is LNHDA, CDR2 SQIVND (reference sequence). The CDR3 protein is CASRADRINYGYTF. CDR3 DNA sequence: TGTGCCAGTAGGGCGGACAGAATTAACTATGGCTACACCTTC. The full variable domain, completed using reference TRBV19 and TRBJ1-2, is DGGITQSPKYLFRKEGQNVTLSCEQNLNHDAMYWYRQDPGQGLRLIYYSQIVNDFQKGDIAEGYSVSREKKESFPLTVTSAQKNPTAFYLCASRADRINYGYTFGSGTRLTVV.

The chain recombines TRBV11-2 with TRBJ1-2; 10 positions match TRBD1. After removal of 5 bases from V and 6 bases from J, the junction contained 9 bases not matched to a gene. CDR1 and CDR2 from the germline V gene are SGHAT and FQNNGV. The CDR3 length is 15 residues. CDR3 DNA: TGTGCCAGCAGCCTCGGAAAGACAGGGGGCCATGGCTACACCTTC. Its translation is CASSLGKTGGHGYTF.

This clone came up once. The chain combines TRBV7-9 with TRBJ1-2; 8 positions match TRBD1. Trimming removed 5 bases from V and 6 bases from J; junction bases left unmatched: 5. CDR1 SEHNR and CDR2 FQNEAQ come from the germline V gene (reference sequence). This CDR3 comprises 13 residues. The DNA of the CDR3 is TGTGCCAGCAGCCTTGGACAGGGTGATGGCTACACCTTC. Translated: CASSLGQGDGYTF.

The chain recombines TRBV7-6 with TRBJ2-5; TRBD1 matches 9 bases. Trimming cost V 4 bases and J 4 bases; bases outside gene matches: 7. This CDR3 comprises 15 residues. The germline CDR1 and CDR2 sequences are SGHVS and FNYEAQ. CDR3 residues: CASSSSTGGLETQYF. The CDR3 nucleotides read TGTGCCAGCAGCTCTAGCACAGGGGGCCTAGAGACCCAGTACTTC.

The chain recombines TRBV15 with TRBJ2-1, with 14 bases matching TRBD2. This CDR3 has 15 residues. Germline-derived CDR1 and CDR2 are LNHNV and YYDKDF (reference sequence). V shed 5 bases, J shed 9 bases, and the junction held 6 bases outside the gene matches. The chain's CDR3 is CATSRTSGRQGEQFF. The CDR3 region has the DNA TGTGCCACCAGCCGGACTAGCGGGAGGCAAGGTGAGCAGTTCTTC.

This sequence joins TRBV7-2 and TRBJ2-3; 7 bases agree with TRBD2. This CDR3 has 11 amino acids. The germline V gene encodes CDR1 SGHTA and CDR2 FQGNSA. Trimming took 5 bases from V and 10 from J; bases not matched to a gene: 3. In DNA, the CDR3 is TGTGCCAGCAGCGGTAGCGGGCCGCAGTATTTT. It translates to CASSGSGPQYF.

The rearrangement joins TRBV19 to TRBJ2-1; the D is unclear. The germline V gene has CDR1 LNHDA and CDR2 SQIVND (reference sequence). The ends were cut back, 3 bases at V and 5 bases at J, with 8 bases in the middle. This CDR3 is built from 13 residues. The DNA of the CDR3 is TGTGCCAGTAGTATTGGCCTCCACAATGAGCAGTTCTTC. It encodes CASSIGLHNEQFF.

The chain couples TRBV2 to TRBJ2-1; 9 bases are shared with TRBD2. J was trimmed by 6 bases and V by 7 bases; bases with no gene match: 4. Germline lookup yields CDR1 SNHLY and CDR2 FYNNEI. The CDR3 has 13 residues. The CDR3 is CASNSGSTNEQFF. Written as DNA, the CDR3 is TGTGCCAGCAATAGCGGGAGCACCAATGAGCAGTTCTTC.

The rearrangement links TRBV6-6 to TRBJ2-7; D perhaps matches TRBD2 (6 bases). V lost 2 bases, J lost 6 bases, and 14 bases lay in between. Germline V gene data show CDR1 as MNHNY and CDR2 as SVGAGI (reference sequence). The CDR3 spans 14 residues. CDR3 residues: CASSYGRERIEQYF. Written as DNA, the CDR3 is TGTGCCAGCAGTTACGGACGGGAGAGGATCGAGCAGTACTTC.

This clone was seen a handful of times. For the CDR3, the DNA is TGTGCCAGCTCACCAAAGGACAGCCTGTTAGGCAATCAGCCCCAGCATTTT. It specifies CASSPKDSLLGNQPQHF. V is TRBV18 and J is TRBJ1-5; D might be TRBD1 (6 bases). In germline, CDR1 is KGHSH, CDR2 LQKENI. V lost 2 bases and J 2 bases, leaving 16 bases between the germline ends. The CDR3 runs to 17 residues.

The J gene is TRBJ1-1, the V gene TRBV5-1; a possible D gene is TRBD1 (6 bases). This CDR3 has 14 residues. Trimming shortened V by 0 bases and J by 1 base, and 7 bases separated the two germline ends. From germline, CDR1 is SGHRS and CDR2 YFSETQ. The CDR3 protein is CASSLGRGNTEAFF. The CDR3 DNA sequence: TGCGCCAGCAGCTTGGGCAGGGGGAACACTGAAGCTTTCTTT.

V gene TRBV6-1 combines with J gene TRBJ1-2; no clear D gene. The V end was cut by 4 bases, the J end by 3 bases, with 9 bases between. This CDR3 spans 13 amino acids. From germline, CDR1 is MNHNS and CDR2 SASEGT. The CDR3 region has the DNA TGTGCCAGCAGTGTCCAGAGGGACTATGGCTACACCTTC. Encoded protein: CASSVQRDYGYTF.